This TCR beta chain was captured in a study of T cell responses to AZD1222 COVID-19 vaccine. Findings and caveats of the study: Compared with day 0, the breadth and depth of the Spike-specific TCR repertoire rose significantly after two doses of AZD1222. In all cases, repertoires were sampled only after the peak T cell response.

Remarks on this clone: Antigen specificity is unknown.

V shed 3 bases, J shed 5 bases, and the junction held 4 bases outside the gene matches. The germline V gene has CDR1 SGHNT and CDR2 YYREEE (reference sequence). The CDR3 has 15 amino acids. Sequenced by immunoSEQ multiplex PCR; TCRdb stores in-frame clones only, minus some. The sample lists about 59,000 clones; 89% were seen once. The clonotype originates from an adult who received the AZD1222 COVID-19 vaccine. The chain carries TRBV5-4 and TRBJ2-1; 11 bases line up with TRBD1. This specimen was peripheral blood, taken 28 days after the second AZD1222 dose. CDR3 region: CASSSGQGANNEQFF. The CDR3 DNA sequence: TGTGCCAGCAGCTCCGGACAGGGGGCGAACAATGAGCAGTTCTTC.